These T cell receptor beta chains were read from a single sample in a study of PD-1 blockade in mismatch repair-deficient tumors. Some clones are missing from TCRdb's copy, which holds only in-frame ones; the method was immunoSEQ multiplex PCR. The table includes about 38,000 clones, 79% detected once. This specimen consisted of peripheral blood, obtained 4 weeks after starting pembrolizumab. The origin of the receptors is an adult with mismatch repair-deficient cancer. Both conserved end residues are part of each CDR3. The order of the fields is V gene, D gene, CDR3 protein. D genes are given only for firm matches.

TRBV29-1 TRBD1 CSVPRGGTGDYEQYF
TRBV5-1 - CASSVGREDGYTF
TRBV6-1 - CASRKGSSYEQYF
TRBV5-1 - CASSLNGDPGSYEQYF
TRBV18 - CASSPRPGQSNEKLFF
TRBV12-5 - CASGWAGLGKDTQYF
TRBV9 - CASSVAGQDTDTQYF
TRBV5-4 TRBD1 CASSFGQGAGTDTQYF
TRBV28 - CASSLYSREWWGVLYEQYF
TRBV11-2 TRBD2 CASSSTSGITDTQYF
TRBV6-1 - CASSEGESPSYEQYF
TRBV7-6 TRBD2 CASSFGGVNQYF
TRBV5-1 TRBD2 CASEEREKDGTQYF
TRBV4-1 - CASSQRLGSDYGYTF
TRBV30 TRBD2 CAWSPSGRDTGELFF
TRBV4-1 - CASSQTGERTVGRVNTEAFF
TRBV4-1 TRBD1 CASSGTGGQRAGELFF
TRBV6-5 - CASSSEGYEQYF